This T cell receptor (beta chain) was sequenced for a study of CXCR3-negative and CXCR3-positive naive CD8 T cells. The study's findings and limits: Surface CD5 matched across naive subsets, and TRB CDR3 properties served to infer TCR strength. Compared with CXCR3-negative naive cells, CXCR3-positive naive cells showed more hydrophobic TRB CDR3s.

UMI labels and 5' RACE were used to prepare the TRB cDNA libraries. TCRdb reanalyzed the 5' RACE reads, giving one entry per CDR3 protein sequence and no DNA. The sample has about 98,000 distinct CDR3 sequences. Details on this clonotype: What it recognizes is unknown.

Triplicate sorts of 300,000 cells per CD8+ subset. This sequence originates from a human donor in good health. Some clones in this sample may be carry-over from other donors' samples. Sequenced input: naive CXCR3+ CD8+ T cells from blood. Subset here: CD45RO-CCR7+CD27+CD95- naive CD8+ T cells expressing CXCR3 (TNR3+).

The CDR3 loop is CASSSPTGELFF. The rearrangement links TRBV7-3 to TRBJ2-2. This CDR3 has 12 amino acids. Germline CDR1 SGHTA, CDR2 FQGTGA.